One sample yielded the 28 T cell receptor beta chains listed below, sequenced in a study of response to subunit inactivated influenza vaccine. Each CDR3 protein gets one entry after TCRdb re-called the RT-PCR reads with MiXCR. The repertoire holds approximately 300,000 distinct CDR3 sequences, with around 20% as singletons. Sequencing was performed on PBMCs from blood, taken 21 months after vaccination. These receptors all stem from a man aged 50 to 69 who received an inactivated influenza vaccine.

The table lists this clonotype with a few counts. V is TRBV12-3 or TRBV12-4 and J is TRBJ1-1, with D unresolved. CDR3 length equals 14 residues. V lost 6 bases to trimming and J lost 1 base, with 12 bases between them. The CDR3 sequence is CASSRHGGNTEAFF. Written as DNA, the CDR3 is TGTGCCAGCAGCCGACACGGTGGGAACACTGAAGCTTTCTTT.

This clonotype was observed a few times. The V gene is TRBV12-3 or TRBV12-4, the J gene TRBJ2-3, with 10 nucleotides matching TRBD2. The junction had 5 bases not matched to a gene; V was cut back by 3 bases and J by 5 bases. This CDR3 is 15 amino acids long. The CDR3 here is CASSFSGRAEDTQYF. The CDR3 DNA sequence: TGTGCCAGCAGTTTCAGCGGGAGGGCCGAAGATACGCAGTATTTT.

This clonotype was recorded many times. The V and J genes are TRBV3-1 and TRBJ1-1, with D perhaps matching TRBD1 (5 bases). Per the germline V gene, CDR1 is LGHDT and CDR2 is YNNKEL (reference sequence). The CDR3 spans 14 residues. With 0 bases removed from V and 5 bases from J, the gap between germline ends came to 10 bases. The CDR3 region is CASSQEGGRTEAFF. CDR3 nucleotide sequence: TGTGCCAGCAGCCAAGAGGGGGGACGGACTGAAGCTTTCTTT.

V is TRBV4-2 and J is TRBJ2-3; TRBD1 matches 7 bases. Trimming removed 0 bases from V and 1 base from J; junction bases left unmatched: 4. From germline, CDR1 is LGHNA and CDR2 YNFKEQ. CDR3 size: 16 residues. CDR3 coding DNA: TGTGCCAGCAGCCAAGAGGGACAGAGGGGCACAGATACGCAGTATTTT. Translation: CASSQEGQRGTDTQYF.

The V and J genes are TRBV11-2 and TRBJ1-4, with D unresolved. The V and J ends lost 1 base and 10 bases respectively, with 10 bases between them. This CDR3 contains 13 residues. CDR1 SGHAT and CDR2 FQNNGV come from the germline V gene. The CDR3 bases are TGTGCCAGCAGCTTAGGGCAGGCCCGAAAACTGTTTTTT. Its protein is CASSLGQARKLFF.

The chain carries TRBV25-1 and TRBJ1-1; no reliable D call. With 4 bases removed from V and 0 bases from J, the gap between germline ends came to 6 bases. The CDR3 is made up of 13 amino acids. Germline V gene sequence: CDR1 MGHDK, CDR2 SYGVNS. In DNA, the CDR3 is TGTGCCAGCAGTGGCGAAGTGAACACTGAAGCTTTCTTT. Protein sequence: CASSGEVNTEAFF.

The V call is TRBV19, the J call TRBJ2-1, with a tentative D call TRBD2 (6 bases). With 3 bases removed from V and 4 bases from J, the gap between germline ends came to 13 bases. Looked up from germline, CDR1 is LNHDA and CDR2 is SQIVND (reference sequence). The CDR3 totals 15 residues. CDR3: CASSISSGLYNEQFF. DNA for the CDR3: TGTGCCAGTAGTATCAGTAGCGGACTTTACAATGAGCAGTTCTTC.

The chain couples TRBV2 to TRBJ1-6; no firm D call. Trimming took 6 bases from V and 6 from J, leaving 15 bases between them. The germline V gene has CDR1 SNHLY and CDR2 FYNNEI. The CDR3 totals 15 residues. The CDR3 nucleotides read TGTGCCAGCAGACGATCGTTGGAGATTAATTCACCCCTCCACTTT. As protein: CASRRSLEINSPLHF.

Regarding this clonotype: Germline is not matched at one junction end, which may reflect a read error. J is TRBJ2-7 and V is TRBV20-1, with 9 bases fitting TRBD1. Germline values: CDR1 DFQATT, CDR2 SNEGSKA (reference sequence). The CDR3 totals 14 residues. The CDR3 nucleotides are TGCTGTGCTAGAGAACAGGGGGCTGCCTACGAGCAGTACTTC. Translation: CCAREQGAAYEQYF.

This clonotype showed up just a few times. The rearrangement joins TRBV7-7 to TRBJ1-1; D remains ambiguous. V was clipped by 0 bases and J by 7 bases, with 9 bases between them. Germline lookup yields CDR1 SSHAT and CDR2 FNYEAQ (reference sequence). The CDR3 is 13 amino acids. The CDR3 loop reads CASSLAPGIEAFF. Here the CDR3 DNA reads TGTGCCAGCAGCTTAGCGCCCGGGATTGAAGCTTTCTTT.

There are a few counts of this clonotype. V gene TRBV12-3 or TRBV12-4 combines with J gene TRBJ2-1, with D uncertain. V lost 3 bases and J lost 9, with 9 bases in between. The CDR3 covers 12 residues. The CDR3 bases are TGTGCCAGCAGTTTCGGCTCCTCTGAGCAGTTCTTC. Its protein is CASSFGSSEQFF.

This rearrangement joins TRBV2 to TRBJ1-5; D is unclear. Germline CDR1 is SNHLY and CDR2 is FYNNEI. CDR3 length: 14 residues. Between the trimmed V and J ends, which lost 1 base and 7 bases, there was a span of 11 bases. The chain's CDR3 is CASSEGPGRQPQHF. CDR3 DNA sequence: TGTGCCAGCAGTGAAGGGCCAGGCCGGCAGCCCCAGCATTTT.

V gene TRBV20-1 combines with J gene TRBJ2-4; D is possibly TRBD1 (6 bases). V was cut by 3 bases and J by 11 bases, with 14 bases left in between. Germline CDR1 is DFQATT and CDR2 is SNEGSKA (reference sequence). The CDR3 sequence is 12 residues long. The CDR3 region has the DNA TGCAGTGCTAGTGGGGGCAGGCTCCTTCAGTACTTC. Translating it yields CSASGGRLLQYF.

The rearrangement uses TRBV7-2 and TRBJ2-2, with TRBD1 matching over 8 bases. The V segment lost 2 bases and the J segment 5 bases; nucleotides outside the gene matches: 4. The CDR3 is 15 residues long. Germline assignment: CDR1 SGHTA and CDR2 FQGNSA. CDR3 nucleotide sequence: TGTGCCAGCAGCTTACGACAGGGGAGGACCGGGGAGCTGTTTTTT. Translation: CASSLRQGRTGELFF.

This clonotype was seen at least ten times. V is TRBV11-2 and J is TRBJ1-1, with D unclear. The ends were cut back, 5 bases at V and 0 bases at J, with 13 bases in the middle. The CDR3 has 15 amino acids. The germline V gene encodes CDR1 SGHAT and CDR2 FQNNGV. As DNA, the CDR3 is TGTGCCAGCAGCCCCCGGGAGGGATTGAACACTGAAGCTTTCTTT. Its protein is CASSPREGLNTEAFF.

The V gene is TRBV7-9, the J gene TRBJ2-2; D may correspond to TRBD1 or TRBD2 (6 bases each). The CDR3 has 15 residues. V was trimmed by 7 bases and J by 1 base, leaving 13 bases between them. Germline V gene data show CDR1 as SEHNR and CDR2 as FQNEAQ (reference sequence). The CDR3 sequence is CASTFGGVNTGELFF. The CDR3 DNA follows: TGTGCCAGCACCTTCGGGGGCGTGAACACCGGGGAGCTGTTTTTT.

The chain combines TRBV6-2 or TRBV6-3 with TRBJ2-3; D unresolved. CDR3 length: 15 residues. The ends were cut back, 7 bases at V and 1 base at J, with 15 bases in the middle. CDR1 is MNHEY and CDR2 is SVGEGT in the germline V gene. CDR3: CASNLDGSGTDTQYF. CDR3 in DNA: TGTGCCAGCAACCTGGACGGATCCGGCACAGATACGCAGTATTTT.

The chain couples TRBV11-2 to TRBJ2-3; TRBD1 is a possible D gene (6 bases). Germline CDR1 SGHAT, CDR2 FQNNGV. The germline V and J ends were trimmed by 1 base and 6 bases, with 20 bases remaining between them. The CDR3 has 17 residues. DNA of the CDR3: TGTGCCAGCAGCTTAGGGGTTGGGGGCCCGAGGGTGGATACGCAGTATTTT. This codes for CASSLGVGGPRVDTQYF.

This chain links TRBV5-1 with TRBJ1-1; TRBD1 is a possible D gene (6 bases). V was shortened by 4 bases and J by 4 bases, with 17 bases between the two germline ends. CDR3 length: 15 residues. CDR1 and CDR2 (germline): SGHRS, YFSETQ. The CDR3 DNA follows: TGCGCCAGCAGCCGGGAGGGGGATTTAAGCACTGAAGCTTTCTTT. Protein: CASSREGDLSTEAFF.

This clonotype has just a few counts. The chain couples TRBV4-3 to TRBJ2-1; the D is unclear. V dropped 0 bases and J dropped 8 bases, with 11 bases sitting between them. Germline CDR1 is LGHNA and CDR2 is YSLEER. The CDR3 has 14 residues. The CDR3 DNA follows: TGCGCCAGCAGCCAAGATGAACAAATCTATGAGCAGTTCTTC. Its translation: CASSQDEQIYEQFF.

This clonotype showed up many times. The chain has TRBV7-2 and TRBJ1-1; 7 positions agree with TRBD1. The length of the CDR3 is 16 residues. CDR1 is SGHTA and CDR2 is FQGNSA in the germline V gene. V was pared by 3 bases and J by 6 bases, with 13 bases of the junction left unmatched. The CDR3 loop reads CASSFLAGGGSAEAFF. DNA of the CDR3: TGTGCCAGCAGCTTCTTGGCAGGGGGAGGTTCTGCTGAAGCTTTCTTT.

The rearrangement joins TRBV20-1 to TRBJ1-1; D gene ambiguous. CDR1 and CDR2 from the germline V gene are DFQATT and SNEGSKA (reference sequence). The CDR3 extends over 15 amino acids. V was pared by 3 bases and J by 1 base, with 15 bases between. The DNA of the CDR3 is TGCAGTGCTAGTGGCCCATCCGTTTCGAACACTGAAGCTTTCTTT. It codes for CSASGPSVSNTEAFF.

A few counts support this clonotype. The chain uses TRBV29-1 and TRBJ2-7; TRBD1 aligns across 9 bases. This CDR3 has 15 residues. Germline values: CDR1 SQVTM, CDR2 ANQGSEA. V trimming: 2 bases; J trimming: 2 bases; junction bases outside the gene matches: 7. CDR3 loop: CSVETGTGHPYEQYF. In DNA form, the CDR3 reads TGCAGCGTTGAAACAGGGACAGGGCACCCCTACGAGCAGTACTTC.

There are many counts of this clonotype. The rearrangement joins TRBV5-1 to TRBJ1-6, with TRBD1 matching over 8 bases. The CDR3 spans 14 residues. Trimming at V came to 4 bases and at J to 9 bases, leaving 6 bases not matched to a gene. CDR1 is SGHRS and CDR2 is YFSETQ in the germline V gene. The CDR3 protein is CASSTQGAGSPLHF. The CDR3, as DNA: TGCGCCAGCAGCACCCAGGGGGCCGGTTCACCCCTCCACTTT.

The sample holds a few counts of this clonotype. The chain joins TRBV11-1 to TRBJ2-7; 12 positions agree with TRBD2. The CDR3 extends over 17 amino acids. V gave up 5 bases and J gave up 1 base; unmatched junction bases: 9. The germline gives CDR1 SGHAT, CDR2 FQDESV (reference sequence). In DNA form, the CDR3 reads TGTGCCAGCAGCCCATATTCACTAGCGGGAGGATCCTACGAGCAGTACTTC. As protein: CASSPYSLAGGSYEQYF.

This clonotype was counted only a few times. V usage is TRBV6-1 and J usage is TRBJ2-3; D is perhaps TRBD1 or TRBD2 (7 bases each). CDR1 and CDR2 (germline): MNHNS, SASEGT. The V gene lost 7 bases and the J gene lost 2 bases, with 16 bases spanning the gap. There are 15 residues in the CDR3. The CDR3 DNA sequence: TGTGCCAGCATGCAGGGGGGGTATGACACAGATACGCAGTATTTT. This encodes CASMQGGYDTDTQYF.

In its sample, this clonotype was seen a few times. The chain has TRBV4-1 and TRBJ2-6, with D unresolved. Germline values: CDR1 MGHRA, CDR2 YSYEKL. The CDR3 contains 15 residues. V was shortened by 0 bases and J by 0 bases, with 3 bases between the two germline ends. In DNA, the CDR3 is TGCGCCAGCAGCCAAGAGGTCTCTGGGGCCAACGTCCTGACTTTC. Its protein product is CASSQEVSGANVLTF.

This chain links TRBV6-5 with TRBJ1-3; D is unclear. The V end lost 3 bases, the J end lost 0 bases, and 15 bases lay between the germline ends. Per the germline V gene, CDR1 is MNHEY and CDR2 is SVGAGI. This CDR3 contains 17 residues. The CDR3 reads CASSYSSGRISGNTIYF. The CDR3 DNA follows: TGTGCCAGCAGTTATTCTTCGGGCAGGATCTCTGGAAACACCATATATTTT.